This T cell receptor beta chain was recovered during a study of CD8 T cells in ankylosing spondylitis. The study, taken as a whole, reports: CD8+ cells made up the disease-linked clones, which were relatively rare in peripheral blood. Earlier reports found some motif variants in synovial fluid and blood in reactive arthritis. From matched ankylosing spondylitis synovial fluid, disease-linked clones were reportedly recovered at significantly enriched levels. A TCR beta motif of several highly homologous variants seemed to mark ankylosing spondylitis blood.

About this clonotype itself: Its target is unknown.

Quantitative barcoded 5'-RACE was used to prepare TCR beta libraries. TCRdb reprocessed the 5' RACE reads via MiXCR and lists one record per CDR3 protein. The sample has 450,000 or so distinct CDR3 sequences; roughly 26% are singletons. The CDR3 is 15 amino acids. From germline, CDR1 is GTSNPN and CDR2 SVGIG (reference sequence). Trimming at V came to 1 base and at J to 3 bases, leaving 8 bases not matched to a gene. Sequencing input: blood, either unsorted or a sorted T cell fraction (not recorded which). This chain joins TRBV30 and TRBJ1-1; 7 bases fit TRBD1. The clonotype originates from a male donor with ankylosing spondylitis. The CDR3, as DNA: TGTGCCTGGAGTGATTGGGACAGAGGGCACACTGAAGCTTTCTTT. This gives the protein CAWSDWDRGHTEAFF. Drawing the rest from reference TRBV30 and TRBJ1-1, the complete variable domain is SQTIHQWPATLVQPVGSPLSLECTVEGTSNPNLYWYRQAAGRGLQLLFYSVGIGQISSEVPQNLSASRPQDRQFILSSKKLLLSDSGFYLCAWSDWDRGHTEAFFGQGTRLTVV.